This TCR beta chain appears in the sequencing data of a study of metastatic and nonmetastatic thyroid tumors. TCRdb re-analyzed the PCR reads through MiXCR. The top ten hold 9.9% of the sample, which has 35,000 to 50,000 clones, roughly 31% seen once. Notes on this clone: At one boundary the junction diverges from the germline segment, which might be a read error.

This CDR3 spans 14 amino acids. Germline V lookup: CDR1 MDHEN, CDR2 SYDVKM. Each patient went into thyroid surgery without having received any treatment. The gene calls are TRBV28 and TRBJ2-4, with TRBD1 matching over 7 bases. Sequencing was carried out using blood. This clonotype was obtained from a male donor with papillary thyroid cancer or a benign thyroid nodule (not recorded which). Some clones in this sample may be carry-over from other donors' samples. CDR3 in DNA: TGTGCAAGCAGCGACACAGGGGATCAGAACATTCAGTACTTC. Its translation: CASSDTGDQNIQYF. The full variable domain, in which reference TRBV28 and TRBJ2-4 provide the parts outside the CDR3, is DVKVTQSSRYLVKRTGEKVFLECVQDMDHENMFWYRQDPGLGLRLIYFSYDVKMKEKGDIPEGYSVSREKKERFSLILESASTNQTSMYLCASSDTGDQNIQYFGAGTRLSVL.